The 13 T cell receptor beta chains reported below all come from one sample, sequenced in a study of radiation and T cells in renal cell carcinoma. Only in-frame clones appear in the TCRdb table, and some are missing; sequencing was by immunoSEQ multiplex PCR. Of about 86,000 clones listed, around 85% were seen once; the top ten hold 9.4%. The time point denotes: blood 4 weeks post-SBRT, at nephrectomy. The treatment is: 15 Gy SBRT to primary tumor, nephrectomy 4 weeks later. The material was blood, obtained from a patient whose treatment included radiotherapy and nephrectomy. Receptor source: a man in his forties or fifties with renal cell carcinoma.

The CDR3 spells CASSLGRNSYEQYF. The CDR3 nucleotides read TGTGCCAGCAGCCTGGGACGGAACTCCTACGAGCAGTACTTC. The V call is TRBV27, the J call TRBJ2-7, with D perhaps matching TRBD1 or TRBD2 (5 bases each). The germline V gene has CDR1 MNHEY and CDR2 SMNVEV (reference sequence). Trimming shortened V by 6 bases and J by 0 bases, and 12 bases separated the two germline ends. The CDR3 runs to 14 residues.

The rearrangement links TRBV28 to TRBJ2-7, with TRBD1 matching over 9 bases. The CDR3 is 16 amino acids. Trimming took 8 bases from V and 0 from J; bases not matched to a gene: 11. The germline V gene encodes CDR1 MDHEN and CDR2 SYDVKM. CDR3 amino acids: CASVPGQGWSSYEQYF. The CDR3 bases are TGTGCCAGCGTCCCGGGACAGGGCTGGAGCTCCTACGAGCAGTACTTC.

The DNA of the CDR3 is TGTGCCAGCTATACCTTCACCGCGGGTGCCTATGGCTACACCTTC. This translates into CASYTFTAGAYGYTF. This chain uses TRBV5-4 with TRBJ1-2, with D unresolved. This CDR3 has 15 residues. Germline CDR1 and CDR2: SGHNT and YYREEE (reference sequence). V was cut by 7 bases and J by 4 bases, with 20 bases left in between.

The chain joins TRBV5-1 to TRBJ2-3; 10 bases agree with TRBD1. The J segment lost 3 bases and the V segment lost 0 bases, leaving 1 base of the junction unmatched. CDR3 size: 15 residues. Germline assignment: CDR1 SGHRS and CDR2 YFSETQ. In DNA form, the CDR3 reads TGCGCCAGCAGCTTGGGGGACAGGGGAACAGATACGCAGTATTTT. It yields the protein CASSLGDRGTDTQYF.

CDR3 nucleotides: TGTGCCTGGAGTCCCACATGGAGGGAGCTGTTTTTT. It is translated as CAWSPTWRELFF. The V and J genes are TRBV30 and TRBJ2-2; the D is unclear. This CDR3 spans 12 amino acids. Germline V CDR1 and CDR2: GTSNPN, SVGIG (reference sequence). Trimming removed 2 bases from V and 9 bases from J, with 10 bases in between.

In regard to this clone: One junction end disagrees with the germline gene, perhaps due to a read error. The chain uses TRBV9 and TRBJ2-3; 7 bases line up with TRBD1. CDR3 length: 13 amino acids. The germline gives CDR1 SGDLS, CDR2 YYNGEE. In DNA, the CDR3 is TGTGCCAGCAACGTAACGACAGGGGATACGCAGTATTTT. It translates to CASNVTTGDTQYF.

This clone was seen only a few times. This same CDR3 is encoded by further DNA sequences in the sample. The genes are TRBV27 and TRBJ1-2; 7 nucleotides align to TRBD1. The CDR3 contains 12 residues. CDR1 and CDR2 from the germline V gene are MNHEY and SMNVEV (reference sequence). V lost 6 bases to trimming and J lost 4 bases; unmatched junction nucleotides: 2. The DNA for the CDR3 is TGTGCCAGCAGAACAGGGGCCTATGGCTACACCTTC. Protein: CASRTGAYGYTF.

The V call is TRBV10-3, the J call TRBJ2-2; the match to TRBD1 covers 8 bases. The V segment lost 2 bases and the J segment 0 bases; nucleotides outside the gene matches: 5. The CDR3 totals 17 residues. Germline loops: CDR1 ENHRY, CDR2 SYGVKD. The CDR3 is CAISETRQGTNTGELFF. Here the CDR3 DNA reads TGTGCCATCAGTGAGACCCGACAGGGGACGAACACCGGGGAGCTGTTTTTT.

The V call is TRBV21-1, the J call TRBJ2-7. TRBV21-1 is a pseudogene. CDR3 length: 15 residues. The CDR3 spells CASSNPGPKDYEQYF. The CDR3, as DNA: TGTGCCAGCAGCAATCCGGGCCCGAAGGACTACGAGCAGTACTTC.

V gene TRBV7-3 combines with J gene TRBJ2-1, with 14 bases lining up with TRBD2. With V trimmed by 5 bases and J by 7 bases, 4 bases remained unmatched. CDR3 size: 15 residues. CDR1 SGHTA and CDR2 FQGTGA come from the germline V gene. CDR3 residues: CASSRRTSGRNEQFF. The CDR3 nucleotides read TGTGCCAGCAGCCGCCGGACTAGCGGGAGGAATGAGCAGTTCTTC.

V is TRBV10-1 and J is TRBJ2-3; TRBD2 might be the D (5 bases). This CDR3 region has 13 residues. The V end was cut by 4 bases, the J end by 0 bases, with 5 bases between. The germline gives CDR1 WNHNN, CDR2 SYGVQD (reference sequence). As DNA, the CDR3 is TGCGCCAGCAGTGGCGGGAGCACAGATACGCAGTATTTT. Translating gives CASSGGSTDTQYF.

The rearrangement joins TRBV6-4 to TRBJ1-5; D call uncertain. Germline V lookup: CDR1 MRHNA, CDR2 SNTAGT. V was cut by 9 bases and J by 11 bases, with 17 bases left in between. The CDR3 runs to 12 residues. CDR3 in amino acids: CARHPQLTTQHF. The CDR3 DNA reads TGTGCCAGACATCCTCAACTAACGACCCAGCATTTT.

The CDR3 nucleotides are TGTGCCAGCAGTTTATGGGACTCCACAGGAGACTACGAGCAGTACTTC. Its protein product is CASSLWDSTGDYEQYF. The chain links TRBV28 to TRBJ2-7; D might be TRBD1 or TRBD2, each matching 5 bases. There are 16 residues in the CDR3. CDR1 MDHEN and CDR2 SYDVKM come from the germline V gene. V was shortened by 0 bases and J by 3 bases, with 15 bases between the two germline ends.